The 8 T cell receptor beta chains below were found in one sample sequenced in a study of patients and donors after allogeneic stem cell transplantation. Each CDR3 protein is one row after TCRdb ran MiXCR on the RT-PCR reads. This sample carries roughly 230,000 distinct CDR3 sequences, roughly 14% of them seen once, and the ten largest clones take around a tenth. Input material: blood, either unsorted or a sorted T cell fraction (not recorded which). Receptors were obtained from a human donor who was either an allogeneic HSCT recipient or a stem cell or donor lymphocyte infusion donor (not recorded which). It is not recorded whose cells these are; they may come from a transplant donor.

This clonotype turned up a few times. This rearrangement joins TRBV3-1 to TRBJ2-7, with D perhaps TRBD2 (6 bases). This CDR3 contains 15 residues. Germline CDR1 LGHDT, CDR2 YNNKEL (reference sequence). V gave up 4 bases and J gave up 2 bases, with 15 bases separating them. CDR3 nucleotide sequence: TGTGCCAGCAGCCTCGCGGGACGTGGGACCTACGAGCAGTACTTC. This gives the protein CASSLAGRGTYEQYF.

The rearrangement uses TRBV6-2 or TRBV6-3 and TRBJ1-1, with 7 bases aligning to TRBD1. Germline V CDR1 and CDR2: MNHEY, SVGEGT. This CDR3 has 16 residues. V dropped 4 bases and J dropped 5; count of bases not matched to a gene: 13. CDR3 sequence reads: CASSSPRYTGETEAFF. The CDR3 nucleotides read TGTGCCAGCAGTTCCCCCCGATACACAGGGGAGACTGAAGCTTTCTTT.

Only a few counts were recorded for this clonotype. The V and J genes are TRBV20-1 and TRBJ2-3, with TRBD2 identical over 9 bases. CDR3 length equals 14 residues. Germline trimming cut 4 bases from V and 1 base from J; bases unmatched to any gene: 3. Looked up from germline, CDR1 is DFQATT and CDR2 is SNEGSKA (reference sequence). CDR3: CSAIAGVGTDTQYF. CDR3 bases: TGCAGTGCTATAGCGGGAGTGGGCACAGATACGCAGTATTTT.

This clonotype was recorded a few times. The rearrangement links TRBV5-6 to TRBJ1-3, with D perhaps matching TRBD1 (5 bases). This CDR3 has 15 residues. CDR1 and CDR2 (germline): SGHDT, YYEEEE. Trimming shortened V by 4 bases and J by 0 bases, and 11 bases separated the two germline ends. CDR3 in amino acids: CASSKTVNSGNTIYF. The CDR3 DNA reads as TGTGCCAGCAGCAAGACAGTAAACTCTGGAAACACCATATATTTT.

This clonotype was observed a handful of times. This sequence joins TRBV4-1 and TRBJ2-7, with D unresolved. CDR1 is MGHRA, CDR2 YSYEKL, per germline. Trimming took off 0 bases at V and 1 base at J, with 16 bases between the two ends. This CDR3 contains 17 residues. CDR3 sequence (DNA): TGCGCCAGCAGCCAAGATGGCGGCGGTATTATTTCCTACGAGCAGTACTTC. Protein sequence: CASSQDGGGIISYEQYF.

This chain uses TRBV19 with TRBJ2-1, with 8 bases lining up with TRBD1. CDR3 size: 15 residues. Germline lookup yields CDR1 LNHDA and CDR2 SQIVND (reference sequence). After removal of 5 bases from V and 6 bases from J, the junction contained 9 bases not matched to a gene. The CDR3 loop reads CASSSTGTGTNEQFF. Written as DNA, the CDR3 is TGTGCCAGTAGTTCCACCGGGACAGGCACCAATGAGCAGTTCTTC.

This clonotype occurred many times. V gene TRBV7-9 combines with J gene TRBJ1-6; D perhaps matches TRBD1 (6 bases). The CDR3 is 13 amino acids. Trimming took off 3 bases at V and 10 bases at J, with 10 bases between the two ends. Germline V gene data show CDR1 as SEHNR and CDR2 as FQNEAQ (reference sequence). The CDR3 DNA is TGTGCCAGCAGCTTGCAGGGGAGATCACCCCTCCACTTT. Translation: CASSLQGRSPLHF.

The rearrangement uses TRBV2 and TRBJ1-1; no firm D call. CDR3 length equals 14 residues. Trimming shortened V by 3 bases and J by 1 base, and 9 bases separated the two germline ends. CDR1 is SNHLY and CDR2 is FYNNEI in the germline V gene. The CDR3 DNA reads TGTGCCAGCAGTGATGCGGAGCCGAACACTGAAGCTTTCTTT. It is translated as CASSDAEPNTEAFF.